Presented here are 20 T cell receptor beta chains from one specimen sequenced in a study of regulatory T cells in long-lasting Graves disease. The time point is: persistent/refractory GD, antithyroid drugs over 5 years with positive TRAb. RNA isolated from PBMCs was used to make the TCR library. Assembly of TCR beta libraries relied on iRepertoire HTBI primers together with Arm-PCR of CDR3 regions. In TCRdb, the multiplex PCR reads were re-called with MiXCR into one record per CDR3 protein. The sample consists of 400,000 to 500,000 distinct CDR3 sequences, under 25% of them appearing once. Material: peripheral blood mononuclear cells (PBMCs), obtained when the disease was refractory, from a patient treated with antithyroid drugs. All receptors derive from a female donor with Graves disease.

This clonotype was counted at least ten times. The chain links TRBV28 to TRBJ1-1, with 12 bases aligning to TRBD1. J lost 3 bases, V lost 7 bases, and 9 bases had no gene match. The CDR3 has 16 residues. CDR1 is MDHEN and CDR2 is SYDVKM in the germline V gene. The CDR3 is CASTGQGALEDTEAFF. As DNA, the CDR3 is TGTGCCAGCACGGGACAGGGGGCGTTAGAGGACACTGAAGCTTTCTTT.

This clonotype was counted once. This chain uses TRBV7-2 with TRBJ2-5; TRBD2 is a possible D gene (6 bases). CDR1 is SGHTA and CDR2 is FQGNSA in the germline V gene. The germline V and J ends were trimmed by 2 bases and 3 bases, with 16 bases remaining between them. This CDR3 has 16 residues. CDR3 residues: CASSLFGQGGKETQYF. The DNA for the CDR3 is TGTGCCAGCAGCTTATTCGGGCAGGGAGGTAAAGAGACCCAGTACTTC.

The sample holds a few counts of this clonotype. The chain joins TRBV5-1 to TRBJ2-7; D is ambiguous. The CDR3 consists of 13 residues. Trimming shortened V by 0 bases and J by 5 bases, and 9 bases separated the two germline ends. Germline-derived CDR1 and CDR2 are SGHRS and YFSETQ. The CDR3 reads CASSLAAKNEQYF. CDR3 DNA: TGCGCCAGCAGCTTGGCCGCAAAAAACGAGCAGTACTTC.

Only a few counts were recorded for this clonotype. The V gene is TRBV7-8, the J gene TRBJ2-7; 7 bases are shared with TRBD1. In germline, CDR1 is SGHVS, CDR2 FQNEAQ. V was clipped by 5 bases and J by 2 bases; unmatched bases: 9. This CDR3 comprises 15 residues. The CDR3: CASSLRDSGTYEQYF. The DNA for the CDR3 is TGTGCCAGCAGCCTCCGGGACAGTGGTACCTACGAGCAGTACTTC.

The table lists this clonotype with a few counts. The CDR3 reads CATSASGDSELFF. In DNA, the CDR3 is TGTGCCACCAGTGCGTCAGGGGATTCGGAACTGTTTTTT. The chain carries TRBV24-1 and TRBJ1-4; possibly TRBD1 for D (6 bases). Trimming took 5 bases from V and 12 from J, leaving 15 bases between them. CDR3 size: 13 residues. CDR1 is KGHDR, CDR2 SFDVKD, per germline.

The chain carries TRBV6-1 and TRBJ1-2; D is unclear. Germline V gives CDR1 MNHNS, CDR2 SASEGT. The CDR3 has 11 amino acids. V was cut by 6 bases and J by 14 bases, with 16 bases left in between. The CDR3 loop reads CASRWKGPWTF. The CDR3 nucleotides read TGTGCCAGCAGGTGGAAGGGTCCGTGGACCTTC.

This clonotype has just a few counts. The chain joins TRBV10-3 to TRBJ2-7; TRBD2 matches 11 bases. From germline, CDR1 is ENHRY and CDR2 SYGVKD. The junction had 7 bases not matched to a gene; V was cut back by 3 bases and J by 0 bases. The CDR3 extends over 17 amino acids. The CDR3 DNA follows: TGTGCCATCAGTGACATAGCGGGAGGGCCAGGCTCCTACGAGCAGTACTTC. Residues: CAISDIAGGPGSYEQYF.

This clonotype has a count of ten or more. The chain joins TRBV6-1 to TRBJ1-2; D not certain. V was pared by 6 bases and J by 5 bases, with 22 bases between. The CDR3 sequence is 16 residues long. Germline V gene lookup returns CDR1 MNHNS and CDR2 SASEGT. The CDR3 DNA sequence: TGTGCCAGCAGGAGAAGCGATGAGGGCCTCTGGTATGGCTACACCTTC. Amino acids: CASRRSDEGLWYGYTF.

This clonotype was detected once. This chain joins TRBV4-1 and TRBJ1-1; 7 bases fit TRBD1. The CDR3 is 15 residues long. V lost 0 bases to trimming and J lost 3 bases; unmatched junction nucleotides: 4. CDR1 MGHRA and CDR2 YSYEKL come from the germline V gene. The chain's CDR3 is CASSQDDRVDTEAFF. The CDR3 nucleotides read TGCGCCAGCAGCCAAGATGACAGGGTCGACACTGAAGCTTTCTTT.

In this sample, this clonotype turned up many times. One end of the junction fails to match germline, which may point to a read error. CDR3 residues: CASSSTGAYEQYF. Written as DNA, the CDR3 is TGTGCCAGCAGCTCCACAGGGGCCTACGAGCAGTACTTC. The chain carries TRBV5-1 and TRBJ2-7, with 7 bases identical to TRBD1. The germline V gene encodes CDR1 SGHRS and CDR2 YFSETQ. CDR3 size: 13 residues.

This clonotype was seen ten or more times. The chain is built from TRBV11-2 and TRBJ2-7; TRBD1 aligns across 8 bases. Per germline, CDR1 SGHAT and CDR2 FQNNGV. Trimming took 5 bases from V and 2 from J; bases not matched to a gene: 5. The CDR3 extends over 14 amino acids. For the CDR3, the DNA is TGTGCCAGCAGCCCCTTACAGGGGGCCTACGAGCAGTACTTC. Translating it yields CASSPLQGAYEQYF. Full variable domain (remainder filled in from reference TRBV11-2 and TRBJ2-7): EAGVAQSPRYKIIEKRQSVAFWCNPISGHATLYWYQQILGQGPKLLIQFQNNGVVDDSQLPKDRFSAERLKGVDSTLKIQPAKLEDSAVYLCASSPLQGAYEQYFGPGTRLTVT.

This chain joins TRBV27 and TRBJ1-5; D is unclear. CDR1 and CDR2 from the germline V gene are MNHEY and SMNVEV (reference sequence). Trimming took off 3 bases at V and 5 bases at J, with 8 bases between the two ends. The CDR3 length is 13 residues. This chain's CDR3 is CASSLRVHQPQHF. The CDR3 coding sequence is TGTGCCAGCAGTTTGAGGGTGCATCAGCCCCAGCATTTT.

This clonotype has a handful of counts. This chain uses TRBV12-3 or TRBV12-4 with TRBJ2-4; the D gene is possibly TRBD2 (6 bases). The CDR3 runs 13 residues. V was shortened by 3 bases and J by 11 bases, with 14 bases between the two germline ends. The CDR3 DNA follows: TGTGCCAGCAGTTTTAATATAGCGGCCTTTCAGTACTTC. Residues: CASSFNIAAFQYF.

This clonotype occurred a few times. The rearrangement joins TRBV19 to TRBJ1-1; 10 bases are a match to TRBD1. Germline CDR1 is LNHDA and CDR2 is SQIVND (reference sequence). With V trimmed by 0 bases and J by 1 base, 8 bases remained unmatched. The CDR3 sequence is 18 residues long. The CDR3 is CASSIDLGTGVPNTEAFF. The CDR3, as DNA: TGTGCCAGTAGTATAGATCTCGGGACAGGGGTTCCGAACACTGAAGCTTTCTTT.

In its sample, this clonotype was seen a few times. This chain joins TRBV6-1 and TRBJ2-7; perhaps D is TRBD1 or TRBD2 (6 bases each). This CDR3 comprises 14 residues. Germline lookup yields CDR1 MNHNS and CDR2 SASEGT. The V end was cut by 6 bases, the J end by 3 bases, with 15 bases between. CDR3 in amino acids: CASSRDGGGYEQYF. CDR3 DNA: TGTGCCAGCAGCCGGGATGGAGGGGGCTACGAGCAGTACTTC.

In its sample, this clonotype was seen many times. The rearrangement uses TRBV28 and TRBJ1-6; possibly TRBD1 for D (5 bases). V was pared by 4 bases and J by 6 bases, with 16 bases between. The CDR3 runs 16 residues. CDR1 is MDHEN and CDR2 is SYDVKM in the germline V gene. The CDR3 sequence is CASSSRQGLGNSPLHF. The CDR3 coding sequence is TGTGCCAGCAGTTCGAGGCAGGGCCTTGGTAATTCACCCCTCCACTTT.

The sample holds many counts of this clonotype. The CDR3 DNA is TGTGCCAGCAGTCCGGTCGAAGGACAGTTAGGAAAACTGTTTTTT. It encodes CASSPVEGQLGKLFF. V is TRBV27 and J is TRBJ1-4, with D maybe TRBD1 (6 bases). Per germline, CDR1 MNHEY and CDR2 SMNVEV (reference sequence). V lost 5 bases to trimming and J lost 10 bases, with 20 bases between them. The CDR3 consists of 15 residues. Filled out from reference TRBV27 and TRBJ1-4, the complete variable domain reads EAQVTQNPRYLITVTGKKLTVTCSQNMNHEYMSWYRQDPGLGLRQIYYSMNVEVTDKGDVPEGYKVSRKEKRNFPLILESPSPNQTSLYFCASSPVEGQLGKLFFGSGTQLSVL.

This clonotype was seen repeatedly, ten times or more. The V and J genes are TRBV12-3 or TRBV12-4 and TRBJ1-4; the D is unclear. The V and J ends lost 3 bases and 8 bases respectively, with 13 bases between them. The CDR3 totals 14 residues. The CDR3 loop is CASSFYGMDEKLFF. The DNA for the CDR3 is TGTGCCAGCAGTTTCTATGGTATGGACGAAAAACTGTTTTTT.

V gene TRBV19 combines with J gene TRBJ1-5; D is possibly TRBD1 (5 bases). The V end was cut by 2 bases, the J end by 0 bases, with 8 bases between. Germline values: CDR1 LNHDA, CDR2 SQIVND (reference sequence). The CDR3 loop spans 15 amino acids. The CDR3 region is CASSITGASNQPQHF. The CDR3 DNA sequence: TGTGCCAGTAGTATAACAGGAGCTAGCAATCAGCCCCAGCATTTT.

The gene calls are TRBV11-2 and TRBJ2-7, with TRBD2 identical over 8 bases. CDR1 is SGHAT and CDR2 is FQNNGV in the germline V gene. V gave up 5 bases and J gave up 1 base; unmatched junction bases: 7. This CDR3 has 15 residues. The DNA of the CDR3 is TGTGCCAGCAGCACACAACGCGGGGGGTCCTACGAGCAGTACTTC. Translation gives CASSTQRGGSYEQYF.